The 8 T cell receptor beta chains listed next were all sequenced from one sample in a study of sequential checkpoint blockade in melanoma (dated by TCRdb to the late 2010s). Sample treatment or condition, as interpreted from the label and publication: randomized to nivolumab then ipilimumab (arm A) or the reverse (arm B). The library was built by means of the immunoSEQ multiplex PCR assay. The source is immuneACCESS, and TCRdb retained only in-frame sequences with V and J called. Part of the clones is not carried over; for the studies checked, unresolved V genes explain less than half of this, and the remainder is unexplained. This sample comprises under 15,000 clones, approximately 79% of them detected only once. The ten top clones hold 50% of the sample. The material sequenced was CD8+ T cells sorted from blood (inferred from file names), taken from a patient given nivolumab and ipilimumab in sequence. These receptors were taken from a human patient with melanoma. Some clones in this sample may be carry-over from other donors' samples.

This rearrangement joins TRBV11-2 to TRBJ2-3, with D perhaps matching TRBD2 (5 bases). The CDR3 loop spans 13 amino acids. Trimming stripped 7 bases from V and 4 bases from J, with 12 bases between. Looked up from germline, CDR1 is SGHAT and CDR2 is FQNNGV. CDR3 region: CASIGVSADTQYF. CDR3 sequence (DNA): TGTGCCAGCATCGGGGTTAGCGCAGATACGCAGTATTTT.

The rearrangement links TRBV7-7 to TRBJ1-3, with D perhaps TRBD1 (6 bases). Per germline, CDR1 SSHAT and CDR2 FNYEAQ (reference sequence). V was trimmed by 5 bases and J by 2 bases, leaving 13 bases between them. The CDR3 totals 15 residues. In nucleotides, the CDR3 is TGTGCCAGCAGCCAAACGCAGGGGCCTGGAAACACCATATATTTT. This gives the protein CASSQTQGPGNTIYF.

As regards this clone: A read error may produce the germline difference seen at one junction end. The chain links TRBV5-1 to TRBJ1-2, with D perhaps matching TRBD1 (5 bases). Germline loops: CDR1 SGHRS, CDR2 YFSETQ. The CDR3 runs to 13 residues. The CDR3 nucleotides are TGCGCCAGCAACTTGGGGGGAGGTAATGGCTACACCTTC. Translation: CASNLGGGNGYTF.

This sequence joins TRBV5-4 and TRBJ2-1; D unclear. Germline V lookup: CDR1 SGHNT, CDR2 YYREEE (reference sequence). Trimming stripped 0 bases from V and 9 bases from J, with 10 bases between. This CDR3 is 13 amino acids long. This CDR3 reads CASSLEWPGEQFF. For the CDR3, the DNA is TGTGCCAGCAGCTTGGAATGGCCTGGTGAGCAGTTCTTC.

The chain couples TRBV27 to TRBJ1-1; D is possibly TRBD1 (6 bases). Trimming took 4 bases from V and 10 from J, leaving 13 bases between them. Germline values: CDR1 MNHEY, CDR2 SMNVEV (reference sequence). CDR3 length: 12 amino acids. The CDR3: CASSSTGLGAFF. The CDR3 region has the DNA TGTGCCAGCAGTTCCACAGGGCTGGGAGCTTTCTTT.

The chain carries TRBV9 and TRBJ2-3, with TRBD1 matching over 7 bases. The ends lost 4 bases at V and 5 bases at J; junction bases unmatched: 4. The CDR3 contains 13 residues. Germline assignment: CDR1 SGDLS and CDR2 YYNGEE. CDR3 sequence (DNA): TGTGCCAGCAGCTTACCAGGGGGAGATACGCAGTATTTT. Translated: CASSLPGGDTQYF.

The CDR3 nucleotides read TGCAGCGTTGTATCGGGAATCTCTGGAAACACCATATATTTT. Translation: CSVVSGISGNTIYF. The chain uses TRBV29-1 and TRBJ1-3; D is unresolved. The CDR3 is 14 residues long. The V end lost 4 bases, the J end lost 0 bases, and 10 bases lay between the germline ends. The germline V gene encodes CDR1 SQVTM and CDR2 ANQGSEA.

The chain uses TRBV21-1 and TRBJ1-5; the D call of TRBD1 is as the table states it, not checked on the DNA. TRBV21-1 is termed a pseudogene. This CDR3 comprises 17 residues. CDR3 in DNA: TGTGCCAGCAGTACATTTGCCGGGACAGGGAACAATCAGCCCCAGCATTTT. Its protein is CASSTFAGTGNNQPQHF.